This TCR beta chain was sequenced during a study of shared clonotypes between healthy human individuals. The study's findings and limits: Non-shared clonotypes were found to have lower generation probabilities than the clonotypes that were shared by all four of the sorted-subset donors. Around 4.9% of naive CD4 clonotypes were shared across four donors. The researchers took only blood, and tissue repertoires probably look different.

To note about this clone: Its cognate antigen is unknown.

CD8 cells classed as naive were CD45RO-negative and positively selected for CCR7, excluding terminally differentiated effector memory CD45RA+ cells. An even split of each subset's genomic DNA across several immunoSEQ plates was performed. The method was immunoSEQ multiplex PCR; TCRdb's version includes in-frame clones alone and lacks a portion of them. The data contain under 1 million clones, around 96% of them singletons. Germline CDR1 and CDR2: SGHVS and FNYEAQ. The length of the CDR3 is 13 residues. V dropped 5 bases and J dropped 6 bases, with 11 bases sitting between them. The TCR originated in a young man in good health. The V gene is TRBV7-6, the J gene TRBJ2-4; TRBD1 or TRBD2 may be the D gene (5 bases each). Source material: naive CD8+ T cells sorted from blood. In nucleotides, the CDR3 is TGTGCCAGCAGCCCGGGACCTGGAAACATTCAGTACTTC. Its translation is CASSPGPGNIQYF.